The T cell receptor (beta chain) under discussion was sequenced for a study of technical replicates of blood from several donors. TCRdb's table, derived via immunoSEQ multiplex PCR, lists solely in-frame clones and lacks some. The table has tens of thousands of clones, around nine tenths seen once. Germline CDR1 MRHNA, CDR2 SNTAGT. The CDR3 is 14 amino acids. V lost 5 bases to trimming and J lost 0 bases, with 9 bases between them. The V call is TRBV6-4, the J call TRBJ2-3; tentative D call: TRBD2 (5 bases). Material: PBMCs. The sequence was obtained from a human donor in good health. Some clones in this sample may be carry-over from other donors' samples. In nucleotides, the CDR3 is TGTGCCAGCAGTTTGACTACAAGCACAGATACGCAGTATTTT. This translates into CASSLTTSTDTQYF.